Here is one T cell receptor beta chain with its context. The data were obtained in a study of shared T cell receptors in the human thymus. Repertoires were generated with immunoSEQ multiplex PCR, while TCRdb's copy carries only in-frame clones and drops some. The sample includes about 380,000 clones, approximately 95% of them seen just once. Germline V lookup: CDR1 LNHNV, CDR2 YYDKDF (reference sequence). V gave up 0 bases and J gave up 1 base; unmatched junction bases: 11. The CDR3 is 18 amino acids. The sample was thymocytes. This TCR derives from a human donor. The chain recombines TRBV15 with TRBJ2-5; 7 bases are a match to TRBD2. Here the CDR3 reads CATSRDWPRGGAQETQYF. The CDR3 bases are TGTGCCACCAGCAGAGATTGGCCCCGGGGAGGGGCCCAAGAGACCCAGTACTTC.